The clone carrying this T cell receptor (beta chain) occurred many times. Antigen specificity is unknown. This sample is part of a study of CD8+CD57+ T cells in acquired aplastic anemia. For the study at large: Around 11 million reads, on average, were obtained for CD4+ cells from healthy donors.

CDR3 length: 15 residues. CDR1 and CDR2 (germline): SGHNT, YYREEE (reference sequence). V was clipped by 4 bases and J by 5 bases; unmatched bases: 5. It was genomic DNA that served as the template for profiling TCR beta VDJ and CDR3. TCRdb used MiXCR to reprocess the reads, holding one entry per CDR3 protein. The sample contains about 170,000 distinct CDR3 sequences, around 45% of which appear only once. General study points: The study found no significant CD8+ Simpson's diversity difference between patients and controls.

Input material: sorted CD4+, CD8+, or CD8+CD57+ T cells (not recorded which) from PBMCs. V and J are TRBV5-4 and TRBJ2-2; 10 nucleotides line up with TRBD2. The clonotype originates from a human donor in good health. CDR3 region: CASSLAGVITGELFF. The CDR3 DNA is TGTGCCAGCAGCCTAGCGGGGGTTATTACCGGGGAGCTGTTTTTT. Combining the CDR3 with reference TRBV5-4 and TRBJ2-2 gives the whole variable domain ETGVTQSPTHLIKTRGQQVTLRCSSQSGHNTVSWYQQALGQGPQFIFQYYREEENGRGNFPPRFSGLQFPNYSSELNVNALELDDSALYLCASSLAGVITGELFFGEGSRLTVL.